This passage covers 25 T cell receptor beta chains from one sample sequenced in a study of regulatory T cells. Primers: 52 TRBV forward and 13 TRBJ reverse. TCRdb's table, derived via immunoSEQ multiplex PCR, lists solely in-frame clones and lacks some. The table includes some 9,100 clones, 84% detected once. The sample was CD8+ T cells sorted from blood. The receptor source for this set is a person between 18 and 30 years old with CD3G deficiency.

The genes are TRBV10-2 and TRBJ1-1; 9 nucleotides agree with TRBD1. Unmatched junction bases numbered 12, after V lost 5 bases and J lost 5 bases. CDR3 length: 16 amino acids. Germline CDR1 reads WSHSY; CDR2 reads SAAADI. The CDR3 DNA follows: TGCGCCAGCAGTCTGAGAGGGACAGGGAAGGGGACTGAAGCTTTCTTT. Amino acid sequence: CASSLRGTGKGTEAFF.

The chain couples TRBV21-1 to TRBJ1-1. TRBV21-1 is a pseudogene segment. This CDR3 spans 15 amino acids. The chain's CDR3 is CASRYFLAIRTEAFF. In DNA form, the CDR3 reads TGTGCCAGCAGGTACTTCCTAGCAATTCGCACTGAAGCTTTCTTT.

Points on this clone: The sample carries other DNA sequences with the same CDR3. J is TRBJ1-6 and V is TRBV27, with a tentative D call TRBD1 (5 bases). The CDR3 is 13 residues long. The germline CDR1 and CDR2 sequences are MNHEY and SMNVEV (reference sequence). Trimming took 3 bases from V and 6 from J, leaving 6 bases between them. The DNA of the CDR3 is TGTGCCAGCAGTTTGGGGGGTAATTCACCCCTCCACTTT. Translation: CASSLGGNSPLHF.

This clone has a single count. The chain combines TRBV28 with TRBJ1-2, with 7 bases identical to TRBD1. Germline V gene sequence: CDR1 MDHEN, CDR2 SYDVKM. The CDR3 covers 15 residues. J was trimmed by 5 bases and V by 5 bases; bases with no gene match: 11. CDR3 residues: CASSPFLGRGYGYTF. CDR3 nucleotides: TGTGCCAGCAGTCCCTTCTTGGGCAGGGGGTATGGCTACACCTTC.

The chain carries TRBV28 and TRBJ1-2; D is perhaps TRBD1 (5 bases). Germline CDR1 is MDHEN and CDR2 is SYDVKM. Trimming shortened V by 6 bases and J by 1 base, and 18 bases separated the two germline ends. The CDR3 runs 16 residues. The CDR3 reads CASRETSAGGNYGYTF. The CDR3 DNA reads TGTGCCAGCAGAGAAACCAGCGCCGGGGGTAACTATGGCTACACCTTC.

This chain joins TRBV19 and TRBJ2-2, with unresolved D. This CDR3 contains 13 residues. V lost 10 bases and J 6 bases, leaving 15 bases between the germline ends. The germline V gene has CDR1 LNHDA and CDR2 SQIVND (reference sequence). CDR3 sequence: CATGEQLAGELFF. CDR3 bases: TGTGCCACTGGGGAACAACTTGCCGGGGAGCTGTTTTTT.

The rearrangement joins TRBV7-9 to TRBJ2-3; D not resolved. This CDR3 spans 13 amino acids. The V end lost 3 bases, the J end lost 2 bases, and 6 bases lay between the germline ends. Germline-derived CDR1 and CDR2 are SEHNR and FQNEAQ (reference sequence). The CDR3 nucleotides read TGTGCCAGCAGCTTGGGGTACACAGATACGCAGTATTTT. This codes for CASSLGYTDTQYF.

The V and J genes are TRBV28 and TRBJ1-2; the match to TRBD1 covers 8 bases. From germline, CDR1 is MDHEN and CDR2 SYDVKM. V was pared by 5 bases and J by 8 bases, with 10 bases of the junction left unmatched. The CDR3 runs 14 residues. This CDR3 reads CASSPNGQGEGYTF. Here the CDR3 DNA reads TGTGCCAGCAGTCCAAACGGACAGGGTGAAGGCTACACCTTC.

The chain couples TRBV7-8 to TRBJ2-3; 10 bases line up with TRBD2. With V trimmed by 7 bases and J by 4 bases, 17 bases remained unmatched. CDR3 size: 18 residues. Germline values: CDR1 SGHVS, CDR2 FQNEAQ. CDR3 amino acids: CASKETGLAGVPPDTQYF. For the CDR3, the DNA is TGTGCCAGCAAAGAGACAGGGCTAGCGGGAGTCCCCCCAGATACGCAGTATTTT.

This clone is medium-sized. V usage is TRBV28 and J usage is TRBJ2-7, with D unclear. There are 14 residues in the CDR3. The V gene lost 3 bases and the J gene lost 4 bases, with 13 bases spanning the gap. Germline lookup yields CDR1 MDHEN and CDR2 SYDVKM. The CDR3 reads CASSFRTPEYEQYF. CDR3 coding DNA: TGTGCCAGCAGTTTCCGGACCCCTGAATACGAGCAGTACTTC.

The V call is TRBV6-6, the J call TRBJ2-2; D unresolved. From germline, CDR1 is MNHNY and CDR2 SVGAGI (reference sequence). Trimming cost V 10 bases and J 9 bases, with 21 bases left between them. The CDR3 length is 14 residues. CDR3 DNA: TGTGCCACCGCTTCAGAGGCCGCCAGGAGGGAGCTGTTTTTT. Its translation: CATASEAARRELFF.

CDR3: CASSQTPPGGTHTEAFF. Written as DNA, the CDR3 is TGCGCCAGCAGCCAAACCCCCCCGGGGGGGACCCACACTGAAGCTTTCTTT. The gene calls are TRBV4-1 and TRBJ1-1, with a weak D call TRBD1 (5 bases). Per germline, CDR1 MGHRA and CDR2 YSYEKL. This CDR3 contains 17 residues. The V end was cut by 2 bases, the J end by 3 bases, with 19 bases between.

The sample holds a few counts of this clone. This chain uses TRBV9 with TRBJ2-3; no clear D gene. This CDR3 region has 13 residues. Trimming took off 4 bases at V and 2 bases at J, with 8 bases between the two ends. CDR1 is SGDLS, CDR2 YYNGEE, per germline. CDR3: CASSRRVTDTQYF. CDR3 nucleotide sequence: TGTGCCAGCAGCCGTCGAGTCACAGATACGCAGTATTTT.

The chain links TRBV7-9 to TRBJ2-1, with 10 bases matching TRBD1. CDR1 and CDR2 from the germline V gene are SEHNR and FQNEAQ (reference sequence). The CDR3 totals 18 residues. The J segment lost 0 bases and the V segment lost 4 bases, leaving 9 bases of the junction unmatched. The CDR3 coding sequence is TGTGCCAGCAGCTCTAGGGACAGGGGTATAGCCTCCTACAATGAGCAGTTCTTC. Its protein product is CASSSRDRGIASYNEQFF.

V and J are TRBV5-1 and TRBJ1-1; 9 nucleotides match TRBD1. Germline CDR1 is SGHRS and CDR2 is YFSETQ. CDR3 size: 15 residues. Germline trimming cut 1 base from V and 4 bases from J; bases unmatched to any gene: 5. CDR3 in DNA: TGCGCCAGCAGCTTGTCAGGGACAGGGCGCACTGAAGCTTTCTTT. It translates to CASSLSGTGRTEAFF.

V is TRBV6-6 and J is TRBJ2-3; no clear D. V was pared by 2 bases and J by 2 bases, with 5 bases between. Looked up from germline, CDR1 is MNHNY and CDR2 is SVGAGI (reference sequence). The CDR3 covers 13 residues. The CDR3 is CASSYRDTDTQYF. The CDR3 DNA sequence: TGTGCCAGCAGTTACCGAGACACAGATACGCAGTATTTT.

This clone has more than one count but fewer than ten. The CDR3 sequence: CASSIGGQAYNEQFF. The CDR3 bases are TGTGCCAGTAGTATTGGGGGACAGGCATACAATGAGCAGTTCTTC. V gene TRBV19 combines with J gene TRBJ2-1, with TRBD1 identical over 8 bases. The germline CDR1 and CDR2 sequences are LNHDA and SQIVND (reference sequence). This CDR3 is built from 15 residues. V shed 3 bases, J shed 4 bases, and the junction held 5 bases outside the gene matches.

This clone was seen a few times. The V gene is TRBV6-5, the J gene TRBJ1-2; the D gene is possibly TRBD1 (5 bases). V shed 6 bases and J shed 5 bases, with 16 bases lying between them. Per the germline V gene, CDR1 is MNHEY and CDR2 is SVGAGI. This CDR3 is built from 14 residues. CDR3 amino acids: CASSPLGGSYGYTF. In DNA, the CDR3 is TGTGCCAGCAGCCCTTTGGGGGGGTCGTATGGCTACACCTTC.

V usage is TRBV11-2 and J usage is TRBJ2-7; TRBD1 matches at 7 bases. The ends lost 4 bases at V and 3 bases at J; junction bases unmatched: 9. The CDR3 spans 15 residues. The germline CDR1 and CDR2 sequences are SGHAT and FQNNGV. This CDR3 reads CASSSRQDRRYEQYF. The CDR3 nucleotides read TGTGCCAGCAGCTCTCGACAGGACAGGCGCTACGAGCAGTACTTC.

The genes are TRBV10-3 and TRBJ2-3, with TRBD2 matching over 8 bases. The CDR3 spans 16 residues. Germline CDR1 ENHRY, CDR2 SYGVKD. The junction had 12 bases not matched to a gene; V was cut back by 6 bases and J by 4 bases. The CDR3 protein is CAISPQAGVGADTQYF. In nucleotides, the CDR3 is TGTGCCATCAGCCCTCAAGCGGGAGTGGGTGCAGATACGCAGTATTTT.

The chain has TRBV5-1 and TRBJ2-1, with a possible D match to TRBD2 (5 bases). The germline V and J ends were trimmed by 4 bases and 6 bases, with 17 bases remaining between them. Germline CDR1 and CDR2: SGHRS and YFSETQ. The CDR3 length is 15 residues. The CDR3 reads CASSPYGLLPNEQFF. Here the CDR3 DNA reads TGCGCCAGCAGCCCTTACGGACTCCTCCCCAATGAGCAGTTCTTC.

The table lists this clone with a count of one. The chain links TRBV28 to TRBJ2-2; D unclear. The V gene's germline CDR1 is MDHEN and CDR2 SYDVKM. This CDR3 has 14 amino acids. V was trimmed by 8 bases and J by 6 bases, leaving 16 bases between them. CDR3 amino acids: CASRPVSGAGELFF. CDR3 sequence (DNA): TGTGCCAGCCGACCCGTGAGTGGGGCCGGGGAGCTGTTTTTT.

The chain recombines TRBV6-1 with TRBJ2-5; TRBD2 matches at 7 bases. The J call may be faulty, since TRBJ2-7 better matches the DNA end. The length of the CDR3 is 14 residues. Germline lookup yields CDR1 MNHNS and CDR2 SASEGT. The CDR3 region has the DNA TGTGCCAGCAGTTATCTAGCGGACTCCTACGAGCAGTACTTC. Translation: CASSYLADSYEQYF.

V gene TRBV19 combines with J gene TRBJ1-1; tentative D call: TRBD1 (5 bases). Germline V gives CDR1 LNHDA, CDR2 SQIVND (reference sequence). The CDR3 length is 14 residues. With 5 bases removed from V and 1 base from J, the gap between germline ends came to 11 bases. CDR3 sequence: CASSHLTANTEAFF. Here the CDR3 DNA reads TGTGCCAGTAGTCACCTGACAGCGAACACTGAAGCTTTCTTT. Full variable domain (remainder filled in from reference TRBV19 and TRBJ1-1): DGGITQSPKYLFRKEGQNVTLSCEQNLNHDAMYWYRQDPGQGLRLIYYSQIVNDFQKGDIAEGYSVSREKKESFPLTVTSAQKNPTAFYLCASSHLTANTEAFFGQGTRLTVV.

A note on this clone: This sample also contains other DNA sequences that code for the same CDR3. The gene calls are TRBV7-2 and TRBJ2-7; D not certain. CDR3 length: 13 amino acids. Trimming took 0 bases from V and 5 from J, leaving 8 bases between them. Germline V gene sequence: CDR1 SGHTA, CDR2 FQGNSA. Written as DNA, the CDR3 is TGTGCCAGCAGCTTAGCAGAACATCACGAGCAGTACTTC. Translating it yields CASSLAEHHEQYF.